The rows below give T cell receptor beta chains drawn from one sample of a study of blood T cells in healthy people across ages. TCRdb reprocessed the 5' RACE reads with MiXCR, giving one entry per CDR3 protein. Here the sample spans hundreds of thousands of distinct CDR3 sequences, 55% to 70% being singletons. Specimen: blood. The origin of the receptors is a man aged 25 to 40 in good health. The CDR3 runs from the conserved cysteine through the conserved F or W. The D gene is left open where the match is weak. Clone size is shown for a subset of rows, as once, few, many or a class of expanded clone.

>TRBD1|.|TRBV29-1|TRBJ1-4
TGCAGCGTTCGGGACAGGGAGGAAAAACTGTTTTTT
CSVRDREEKLFF
>TRBD1|few|TRBV15|TRBJ2-6
TGTGCCACCAGCAACCGGGACAGTTCTGGGGCCAACGTCCTGACTTTC
CATSNRDSSGANVLTF
>TRBD1|.|TRBV25-1|TRBJ2-1
TGTGCCAGCAGTATTACAGGGGATCGATACAATGAGCAGTTCTTC
CASSITGDRYNEQFF
>.|.|TRBV18|TRBJ2-5
TGTGCCAGCTCACCCTTCCCGTCGGGCCAAGAGACCCAGTACTTC
CASSPFPSGQETQYF
>.|few|TRBV7-2|TRBJ2-7
TGTGCCAGCAGCCGCGCCTCAAGTAGGCAGTACTTC
CASSRASSRQYF
>TRBD1|.|TRBV6-2/TRBV6-3|TRBJ1-6
TGTGCCAGCAGTTACTCGACTCAGGGGGGCATCATACTCCTCCACTTT
CASSYSTQGGIILLHF
>.|.|TRBV6-1|TRBJ1-5
TGTGCCAGCAGCCGGGCGGAGTATAGCAATCAGCCCCAGCATTTT
CASSRAEYSNQPQHF
>.|.|TRBV11-2|TRBJ1-2
TGTGCCAGCAGCTTATTTTTGGTGTCCGGACAGACAAATGGCTACACCTTC
CASSLFLVSGQTNGYTF
>.|.|TRBV19|TRBJ2-1
TGTGCCAGTAGTATACGTAGGGAGAATGAGCAGTTCTTC
CASSIRRENEQFF
>TRBD2|.|TRBV29-1|TRBJ2-1
TGCAGCGTTGAACGGGGGGGCAATGAGCAGTTCTTC
CSVERGGNEQFF
>TRBD1|.|TRBV20-1|TRBJ1-1
TGCAGTGCTAAAAAGACAGGGGGTAGGTACACTGAAGCTTTCTTT
CSAKKTGGRYTEAFF
>TRBD2|.|TRBV27|TRBJ2-1
TGTGCCAGCAGTACGGGACTAGCTGAGCAGTTCTTC
CASSTGLAEQFF
>.|.|TRBV4-3|TRBJ1-1
TGCGCCAGCAGCCAAGATCGAGACGCTGAAGCTTTCTTT
CASSQDRDAEAFF
>TRBD1|.|TRBV29-1|TRBJ1-2
TGCAGCGTTCATTCCGGGACAGGATTTAACTATGGCTACACCTTC
CSVHSGTGFNYGYTF
>TRBD2|few|TRBV4-3|TRBJ2-1
TGCGCCAGCAGCCAAGATGGGACTAGCGGAGAGTACAATGAGCAGTTCTTC
CASSQDGTSGEYNEQFF
>.|.|TRBV21-1|TRBJ1-6
TGTGCCAGCAGCTCCTTGGACAGGGTGAGGAAAAATTCACCCCTCCACTTT
CASSSLDRVRKNSPLHF
>.|few|TRBV11-2|TRBJ2-3
TGTGCCAGCAGCTTAGGCTCATCTAGGGAAACAGATACGCAGTATTTT
CASSLGSSRETDTQYF
>TRBD1|.|TRBV5-8|TRBJ2-7
TGTGCCAGCAGCTTGGGCCCGGGACAGGGACCCACTTATCGCTACGAGCAGTACTTC
CASSLGPGQGPTYRYEQYF
>TRBD1|.|TRBV15|TRBJ2-7
TGTGCCACCAGCAGAGGGGCCGGGACAGGCTACGAGCAGTACTTC
CATSRGAGTGYEQYF
>TRBD1|.|TRBV20-1|TRBJ2-4
TGCAGTGCTAGAGGGACAGGGCTGGCCAAAAACATTCAGTACTTC
CSARGTGLAKNIQYF
>TRBD1|.|TRBV12-3/TRBV12-4|TRBJ2-5
TGTGCCAGCAACGGACAGGGTAAAGAGACCCAGTACTTC
CASNGQGKETQYF
>.|few|TRBV14|TRBJ2-7
TGTGCCAGCAGCCCCTTCAGAACGGGACTTTCACACTCCTACGAGCAGTACTTC
CASSPFRTGLSHSYEQYF
>.|.|TRBV4-2|TRBJ2-5
TGTGCCAGCAGCCAAGGGGGTATAGCGTCCCAAGAGACCCAGTACTTC
CASSQGGIASQETQYF
>.|.|TRBV27|TRBJ2-1
TGTGCCAGCAGTTCTGGACAGAATGAGCAGTTCTTC
CASSSGQNEQFF
>.|.|TRBV19|TRBJ2-3
TGTGCCAGTAGTATTCTTGTAACAGGGAGAGGTACTCCAGATACGCAGTATTTT
CASSILVTGRGTPDTQYF
>.|.|TRBV4-3|TRBJ2-3
TGCGCCAGCAGCCAAGATCTCAACGTCCCACCAGATACGCAGTATTTT
CASSQDLNVPPDTQYF
>.|.|TRBV20-1|TRBJ1-2
TGCAGTGCTAGGGACAACTTCCCTAACTATGGCTACACCTTC
CSARDNFPNYGYTF
>.|few|TRBV7-3|TRBJ2-7
TGTGCCAGCAGCCCCACCGGGGTAGACGGCGAGCAGTACTTC
CASSPTGVDGEQYF
>TRBD2|.|TRBV7-2|TRBJ2-3
TGTGCCAGCAGCTCTAAGACCCGACTAGCGGGAGGGGGTGGCACAGATACGCAGTATTTT
CASSSKTRLAGGGGTDTQYF